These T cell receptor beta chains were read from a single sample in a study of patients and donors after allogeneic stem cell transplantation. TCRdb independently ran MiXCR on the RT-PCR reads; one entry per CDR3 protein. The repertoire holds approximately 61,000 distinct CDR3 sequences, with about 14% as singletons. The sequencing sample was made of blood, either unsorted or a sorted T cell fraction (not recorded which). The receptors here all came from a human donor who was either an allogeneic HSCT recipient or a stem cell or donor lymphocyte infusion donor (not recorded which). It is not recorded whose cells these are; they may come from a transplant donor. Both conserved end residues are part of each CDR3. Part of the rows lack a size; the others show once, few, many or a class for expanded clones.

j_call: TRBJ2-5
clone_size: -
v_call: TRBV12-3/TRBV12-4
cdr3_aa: CASSLSGYAETQYF

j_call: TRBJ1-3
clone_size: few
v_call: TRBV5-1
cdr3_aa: CASSLASSSGNTIYF

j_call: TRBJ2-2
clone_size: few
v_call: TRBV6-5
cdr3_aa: CASGVTGELFF

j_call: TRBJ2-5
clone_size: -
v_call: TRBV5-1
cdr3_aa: CASSTGTEKETQYF

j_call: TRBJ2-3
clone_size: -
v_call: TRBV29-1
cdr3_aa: CSVSGRAIDTQYF

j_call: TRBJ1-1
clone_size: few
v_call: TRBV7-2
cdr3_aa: CASSRQQNTEAFF

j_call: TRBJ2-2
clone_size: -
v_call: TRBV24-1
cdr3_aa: CATSEGGLSTGELFF

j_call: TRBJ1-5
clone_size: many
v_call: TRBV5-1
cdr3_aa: CASSPPGQGPSNQPQHF

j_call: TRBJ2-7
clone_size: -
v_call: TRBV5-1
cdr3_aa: CASSSVTKRGSYEQYF

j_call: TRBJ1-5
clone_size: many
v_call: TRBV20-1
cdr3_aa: CSARDSAGNNQPQHF

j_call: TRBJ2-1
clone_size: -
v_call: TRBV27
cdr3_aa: CASSSSGLALNEQFF

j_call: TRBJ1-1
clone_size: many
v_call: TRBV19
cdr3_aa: CASSIEAVNTEAFF

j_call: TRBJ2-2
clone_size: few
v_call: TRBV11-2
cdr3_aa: CASSVQGYTGELFF

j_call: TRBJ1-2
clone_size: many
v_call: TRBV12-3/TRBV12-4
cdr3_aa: CASSFPSSYRDGYTF

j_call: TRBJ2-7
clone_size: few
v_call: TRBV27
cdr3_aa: CASSETGTLREQYF